This TCR beta chain stems from a study of blood T cell repertoires in COVID-19. Clones were read by immunoSEQ multiplex PCR, and TCRdb kept only the in-frame ones, dropping some. There are roughly 200,000 clones in the sample; about 81% occur only once, and less than 9.5% lies in the top ten. Between the trimmed V and J ends, which lost 2 bases and 4 bases, there was a span of 6 bases. CDR1 SGHTA and CDR2 FQGTGA come from the germline V gene. The CDR3 covers 13 residues. Sequences were obtained from peripheral blood. This TCR came from a woman aged 60-75 years with COVID-19, enrolled during active disease. The genes are TRBV7-3 and TRBJ1-5; D gene unclear. The CDR3 loop is CASSLEPNQPQHF. Here the CDR3 DNA reads TGTGCCAGCAGCTTAGAGCCAAATCAGCCCCAGCATTTT. Drawing the rest from reference TRBV7-3 and TRBJ1-5, the complete variable domain is GAGVSQTPSNKVTEKGKYVELRCDPISGHTALYWYRQSLGQGPEFLIYFQGTGAADDSGLPNDRFFAVRPEGSVSTLKIQRTERGDSAVYLCASSLEPNQPQHFGDGTRLSIL.